These T cell receptor beta chains were read from a single sample in a study of identical twins' blood T cells. TCRdb re-analysed the 5' RACE reads in MiXCR, keeping a single row per CDR3 protein. Here the sample spans 350,000 to 450,000 distinct CDR3 sequences, roughly 31% being singletons. The source material was PBMCs. The receptors were sampled from a woman between 18 and 50 years old in good health. Both conserved end residues are part of each CDR3. Each record gives: D gene, J gene, V gene, clone size, CDR3 DNA, CDR3 protein. D genes are given only for firm matches. The size of a clone is reported for some rows only, either as once, few or many, or as a class for expanded clones.

>TRBD1|TRBJ1-1|TRBV11-2|-
TGTGCCAGCAGGCGTGGGACAGCTGAGGCTTTATTT
CASRRGTAEALF
>-|TRBJ1-4|TRBV2|many
TGTGCCAGCAGTGAAGCGCAAGGGCTCGGTGAAAAACTGTTTTTT
CASSEAQGLGEKLFF
>-|TRBJ1-1|TRBV20-1|-
TGCAGTGTCGATGGGCAGCAGAACACTGAAGCTTTCTTT
CSVDGQQNTEAFF
>-|TRBJ1-2|TRBV9|few
TGTGCCAGCAGCGTACGACCGGAGGGAACATATGGCTACACCTTC
CASSVRPEGTYGYTF
>TRBD2|TRBJ2-2|TRBV24-1|-
TGTGCCACCAGTGATTTGCCGGGAGGAGGTTCCCCGGACACCGGGGAGCTGTTTTTT
CATSDLPGGGSPDTGELFF
>-|TRBJ1-4|TRBV5-1|-
TGCGCCAGCAGCTTGGGGGTTAATGAAAAACTGTTTTTT
CASSLGVNEKLFF
>TRBD2|TRBJ2-2|TRBV4-3|-
TGCGCCAGCAGCGGACTAGCGCTCGCCGGGGAGCTGTTTTTT
CASSGLALAGELFF
>-|TRBJ2-5|TRBV10-3|-
TGTGCCATCAGTGAAGACGGGCAAGAGACCCAGTACTTC
CAISEDGQETQYF
>TRBD1|TRBJ1-4|TRBV5-1|few
TGCGCCAGCAGCTCAAGACAGGGCCTCTGGTTGCAGCGGGAAAAACTGTTTTTT
CASSSRQGLWLQREKLFF
>-|TRBJ2-2|TRBV5-1|many
TGCGCCAGCAGCTTGGGCAGTTTCGGGGAGCTGTTTTTT
CASSLGSFGELFF
>TRBD1|TRBJ1-1|TRBV18|-
TGTGCCAGCTCACCGGGCGGCAGGGGGATGAACACTGAAGCTTTCTTT
CASSPGGRGMNTEAFF
>-|TRBJ1-1|TRBV20-1|many
TGCAGTGCTAGTCGGAGTACGGGTGAAGCTTTCTTT
CSASRSTGEAFF
>-|TRBJ2-1|TRBV7-8|-
TGTGCCAGCAGCCTACTCGAATCCTCCTACAATGAGCAGTTCTTC
CASSLLESSYNEQFF
>TRBD2|TRBJ2-4|TRBV20-1|-
TGCAGTGCTTACGCGTGGGGTAGCGGGGGAAACATTCAGTACTTC
CSAYAWGSGGNIQYF
>TRBD2|TRBJ2-2|TRBV18|few
TGTGCCAGCTCACCTCCTAGTACGGGAGGGCGAACCGGGGAGCTGTTTTTT
CASSPPSTGGRTGELFF
>TRBD1|TRBJ1-2|TRBV7-9|few
TGTGCCAGCAGCTTAGGACAGGGAGGTACGGGCTACACCTTC
CASSLGQGGTGYTF